Below, one T cell receptor beta chain is given with its context. The specificity of this receptor is unknown. Base qualities were left out, and no much larger clone turns up one base away. This entry belongs to a study of cytomegalovirus exposure and HLA in healthy donors (dated by TCRdb to about 2017). Regarding the research as a whole: An earlier analysis of some 600 of the donors reported 276 Gb of sequence data and approximately 120 million unique TCR beta sequences obtained from about 170 million T cells. Roughly 300 gigabases of sequencing data and approximately 91 million unique TCR sequences made up an early release that covered approximately 700 HLA-typed donors. Of the roughly 410 genotyped donors, 80% to 90% were placed in the genetic ancestry cluster associated with self-reported Caucasian donors. The study was designed to test whether signatures of past pathogen exposure could be identified by cataloging public T cell receptors. The study used immunosequencing to profile the T cell repertoires of about 670 subjects and linked those repertoires to cytomegalovirus serostatus. In addition to the first cohort of 650 to 750 subjects, a separate validation cohort of 100 to 150 different subjects was used. The study combined high-throughput TCR immunosequencing, statistical association of individual TCRs with disease status, and machine learning to predict cytomegalovirus infection status. A later analysis re-analyzed previously published TCR beta repertoires from 650 to 800 donors and added high-resolution HLA genotyping to study TCR occurrence patterns. Rather than drawing on any new phenotypic data, the later analysis identified candidate immune exposures from TCR beta sequences and the way those sequences occurred across donors. An earlier analysis of 587 of the donors applied high-throughput TCR beta sequencing to assess whether each TCR beta V gene segment acted as functional or pseudogenic. Donor age, sex, ethnicity and CMV serostatus were compiled alongside the repertoire data. Genome-wide SNP genotypes for about 55% of the roughly 670 donors were used in a later genetic analysis, which treated that subset as a discovery cohort. Every discovery cohort repertoire had been produced on one sequencing platform. HLA typing included class I and class II loci at four-digit resolution. The number of donors typed differed by locus, with 629-630 for A, B, C, DRB1 and DQB1, roughly 520 for DQA1, about 610 for DPA1, and roughly 450 for DPB1. Roughly 5 DR-DQ haplotypes were handled as single units for association and clustering, since linkage in the cohort was strong. Among 300 to 450 genotyped donors of the cohort, an average of approximately 250,000 unique TCR beta nucleotide sequences were sequenced per donor, roughly 20% of them non-productive.

Library construction relied on the immunoSEQ multiplex PCR assay. The multiplex PCR relied on a mix of 60 forward primers for TCR Vbeta segments and 13 reverse primers for TCR Jbeta segments. A multiplex PCR assay on genomic DNA amplified the CDR3 region of rearranged TCR beta genes. Amplified TCR beta libraries were sequenced as 87-base-pair reads on the Illumina HiSeq System. The authors' pipeline ran thus. Across the 600 to 700 repertoires, a later analysis counted roughly 84 million unique TCR beta chains, approximately 10 million of which were shared by at least two donors. To remove PCR and sequencing errors, raw reads were error-corrected and collapsed into unique sequences using a nearest-neighbor algorithm that merged closely related sequences. CDR3 sequences were aligned to IMGT reference sequences to assign V, D and J gene segments. For a sequence to be retained, a match of at least six nucleotides was required to both a V gene segment and a J gene segment. A rearrangement counted as productive if the CDR3 had no stop codons and remained in frame with V and J, and every other rearrangement counted as non-productive. Following IMGT convention, CDR3 was defined as the stretch from the second conserved V-encoded cysteine up to the conserved J-encoded phenylalanine. The earlier analysis of a few hundred of the donors excluded sequences that lacked an unambiguous match to a single V gene segment. An earlier analysis of almost 600 of the donors classified V segments as functional when productive rearrangements were above 56.7% and as segregating when the standard deviation between donors was above 5%. A statistical classification framework was developed to diagnose cytomegalovirus status using the catalog of TCR beta chain sequences. In a later analysis, V and J genes were assigned by comparing TCR nucleotide sequences against IMGT/GENE-DB human TR gene sequences. Using the TCRdist pipeline, a later analysis assigned CDR3 sequences along with most-parsimonious VDJ recombination scenarios. In a later analysis, every TCR beta chain was defined by the combination of its CDR3 amino acid sequence and its V-gene family, and reads without a unique V-gene family were dropped. As a way to deal with suspected cross-contamination and a sequencing artifact, a later analysis dropped under 600 nucleotide sequences that were highly shared and had low generation probability. A later analysis calculated a clonal expansion index for each public chain from normalized within-repertoire ranks of inferred template counts. In a later analysis, generation probabilities were computed using a VDJ recombination model fitted to out-of-frame rearrangements, and the results were checked against IGoR. In a later analysis, hypergeometric tests were used to score TCR-TCR, TCR-HLA and TCR-CMV co-occurrence, with a repertoire-size bias correction applied to TCR pairs. A later analysis estimated false discovery rates by permuting HLA or CMV assignments 20 times. In a later analysis, co-occurring TCRs were grouped using DBSCAN, with TCRdist sequence similarity added in when clustering inside HLA-allele-positive subsets. Repertoires with fewer than 30,000 or more than 120,000 public chains, plus five repertoires with anomalous nucleotide sharing, were excluded from co-occurrence clustering. Sourced from immuneACCESS, this table was stored by TCRdb with only in-frame sequences that have V and J called. A share of the clones is absent; for the studies checked, an unresolved V gene accounts for under half, and the remainder has no known explanation. V and J calls and clone size are given by that table; D and trimming were obtained from the DNA. This sample comprises some 110,000 clones, 74% of them detected only once. Around 4.2% of the sample comes from the top ten.

General study outcomes and caveats: Several of the top co-occurrence clusters appeared to be linked to parvovirus B19, influenza, CMV and Epstein-Barr virus, according to a later analysis. Cytomegalovirus status was reported to be diagnosed by the classifier with high specificity and sensitivity in both the original and validation cohorts. In an earlier analysis of more than 450 of the donors, most TCR beta V segments were observed in productive rearrangements about 87% or about 30% of the time, broadly matching IMGT annotations. It was suggested by the authors that the approach could potentially be generalized to other disease states and immunological phenotypes. According to a later analysis, most CMV-associated TCR beta chains appeared to be HLA-restricted, and the HLA associations seemed to be driven largely by CMV exposure. Over 15 rarely observed V segments, including chromosome 9 orphons, were excluded from the earlier analysis of several hundred of the donors because counts were too low. Roughly uniform sequencing depth across donors was assumed in presence/absence analyses, although this assumption may not hold. This cohort had only TCR beta chains sequenced, and the lack of alpha or paired-chain data limited which features could be detected. CMV serostatus was the only immune exposure information available for the cohort. According to a later analysis, TCR association rates differed among HLA loci, with DRB1 alleles showing the most associated TCRs and HLA-C alleles showing the fewest. When HLA alleles, especially DR and DQ, strongly co-occurred, TCR associations were difficult to assign to individual alleles. The study gave a list of about 160 TCR beta chains associated with cytomegalovirus. A group of highly shared sequence variants was considered likely to be a technical artifact of the sequencing pipeline. At a false discovery rate of 0.05, a later analysis linked some 18,000 TCR beta sequences to specific HLA alleles. The 87-base-pair reads could not distinguish some IMGT-functional V segments, including TRBV6-2 and TRBV6-3, so those segments were excluded. A later genetic analysis associated a missense DCLRE1C variant with V-gene and J-gene trimming of TCR beta chains, and an independent cohort replicated the association. Correlated functional status among segregating V segments might be attributable to linkage disequilibrium, but an unknown experimental factor could not be ruled out. In a later genetic analysis, fewer N-insertions in productive TCRs were reported among donors in an Asian-associated ancestry cluster than the approximately 630-donor mean. Because some donors lacked HLA typing at each locus, the association tests relied only on the typed subset. A further reported finding was that TCR beta sequences accurately predicted the HLA-A and HLA-B alleles for most subjects in the first cohort. Compared with equally common non-associated chains, HLA-associated TCR beta chains in a later analysis were more clonally expanded and had lower generation probabilities. Three of the identified cytomegalovirus-associated TCR beta chains were confirmed in vitro to be specific for cytomegalovirus antigens. Across donors, most TCR sequences were observed very rarely, whereas some public TCRs were present in many individuals.

The CDR3 runs 15 residues from the cysteine to the phenylalanine. Of all the DNA, just the CDR3 is kept, 45 bases in frame from base 1. Ends trimmed: V by 0 bases, J by 1 base; bases unmatched to a gene: 0. Taken from the germline V gene, the CDR1 and CDR2 loops are SGHDN and FVKESK. The cohort was made up of approximately 670 healthy bone marrow donors. At the time of sampling, all cohort members were nominally healthy, though unrecorded immune exposures were likely present. The donor tested CMV seropositive and was one of the 289 seropositive cohort members. A peripheral blood sample was provided by each donor, and peripheral blood mononuclear cells were used for TCR beta sequencing. The Qiagen DNeasy Blood Extraction Kit was used to extract genomic DNA from the blood cell samples.

Recombination joined TRBV14 with TRBJ2-3, and 8 bases in between align with TRBD2. The sequencing input was PBMCs. This receptor was obtained from a woman between 50 and 59 years old in good health and CMV-seropositive. The DNA sequence is TGTGCCAGCAGCCAAGACGGGGGGGGCACAGATACGCAGTATTTT. This is translated as CASSQDGGGTDTQYF. When the CDR3 is completed using the reference TRBV14 and TRBJ2-3 genes on either side, the full variable domain is EAGVTQFPSHSVIEKGQTVTLRCDPISGHDNLYWYRRVMGKEIKFLLHFVKESKQDESGMPNNRFLAERTGGTYSTLKVQPAELEDSGVYFCASSQDGGGTDTQYFGPGTRLTVL.